Described below is a single T cell receptor (beta chain) sequence and its context. Its antigen is currently not known. No much larger clonotype is one base removed from it; base qualities were not supplied. TCRbeta CDR3 regions were amplified from genomic DNA by means of the immunoSEQ Assay, a bias-controlled multiplex PCR. The original pipeline was this. Nucleated cell counts per sample were estimated from amplification of reference gene primers within the assay. Sequence reads were collapsed and filtered to measure the absolute abundance of every unique TCRbeta CDR3 rearrangement. For each sample, productive Simpson clonality was calculated as the square root of Simpson's diversity index across productive rearrangements. The table was pulled from immuneACCESS by TCRdb, which kept in-frame rearrangements only. Such tables lose some clones; where checked, under half of the loss comes from unresolved V genes, and the rest has no known cause. From that table come the V and J calls and clone size; the DNA was used to work out D and trimming. This sample comprises around 210,000 clones, approximately 90% of them detected only once. Over 15% of the sample is held by the ten biggest clonotypes.

From a lookup of the germline V gene (reference sequence), CDR1 and CDR2 are SEHNR and FQNEAQ. The CDR3 starts with the cysteine, ends with the phenylalanine, and has 17 residues. The kept DNA is CDR3 alone, 51 bases in frame from the first base. Relative to germline, V is missing 4 bases and J is missing 1 base, with 7 bases of the junction outside any gene match. The entry originates in a study of blood T cell repertoires in COVID-19 (TCRdb year 2020). About the investigation overall: Samples covering the acute and convalescent phases of COVID-19 were provided by collaborators in the United States, Italy and Spain. The samples were drawn from two sources: the first 160 participants of the ongoing ImmuneRACE study, and fewer than 1,500 subjects contributed by 6 global collaborators. Where available, HLA class I and class II types were taken from metadata supplied by the sample provider and were not determined by assay-based typing. Deeply sampled blood TCRbeta repertoires from subjects exposed to, actively infected with, or recovered from COVID-19 were included in the dataset. The prospective study material was composed of cDNA or gDNA derived from T cells, B-cell-depleted T cells, or PBMCs. The sample metadata nearly always contained a de-identified subject ID, COVID-19 status, age in years and sex. The repertoires were made available in a free public database intended to serve as a resource for research on the immune response to SARS-CoV-2. Findings and caveats that apply to the study as a whole: Clinical and demographic metadata were provided uncurated, with the amount varying by source and participant.

One collaborating source in Seattle enrolled patients while the patients were actively infected and followed the patients over time throughout the course of disease. Collaborating institutions collected whole blood in K2EDTA tubes following their own protocols. For TCRbeta analysis, collaborators shipped samples as frozen whole blood, isolated PBMCs, or DNA extracted from either of those sample types. The sample taken for sequencing was peripheral blood. The V and J segments used are TRBV7-9 and TRBJ2-1; 10 central bases correspond to TRBD1. The TCR originated in a man aged 50-59 years with COVID-19, enrolled during active disease. The DNA is as follows: TGTGCCAGCAGCTCACAAAGACAGGGGGCGTCCTACAATGAGCAGTTCTTC. It encodes CASSSQRQGASYNEQFF. The CDR3, completed at both ends by the reference TRBV7-9 and TRBJ2-1 genes, gives the full variable domain DTGVSQNPRHKITKRGQNVTFRCDPISEHNRLYWYRQTLGQGPEFLTYFQNEAQLEKSRLLSDRFSAERPKGSFSTLEIQRTEQGDSAMYLCASSSQRQGASYNEQFFGPGTRLTVL.